Listed below are T cell receptor beta chains from one sample, sequenced in a study of T cells after yellow fever vaccination. In TCRdb, the 5' RACE reads were re-called with MiXCR into one record per CDR3 protein. The data contain roughly 320,000 distinct CDR3 sequences, approximately 12% of them singletons. The sequences come from CD4+ T cells sorted from PBMCs, collected 45 days after the yellow fever booster vaccination. Source of these receptors: a man between 18 and 29 years old who received the YFV17D yellow fever vaccine. CDR3s include the opening cysteine and the closing phenylalanine or tryptophan. The D gene is left open where the match is weak. Rows give clone size only sometimes, using once, few, many, or a class for an expanded clone.

j_call: TRBJ1-1
v_call: TRBV7-2
d_call: NA
clone_size: NA
cdr3_aa: CASSLGGRATEAFF
cdr3_nt: TGTGCCAGCAGCTTGGGGGGCCGCGCCACTGAAGCTTTCTTT

j_call: TRBJ1-4
v_call: TRBV6-5
d_call: TRBD1
clone_size: NA
cdr3_aa: CASSSTRGQGKLFF
cdr3_nt: TGTGCCAGCAGTTCTACCAGGGGGCAGGGAAAACTGTTTTTT

j_call: TRBJ1-1
v_call: TRBV6-6
d_call: NA
clone_size: NA
cdr3_aa: CASSYVRDTEAFF
cdr3_nt: TGTGCCAGCAGTTATGTAAGGGACACTGAAGCTTTCTTT

j_call: TRBJ2-1
v_call: TRBV12-3/TRBV12-4
d_call: NA
clone_size: NA
cdr3_aa: CASRPDSNEQFF
cdr3_nt: TGTGCCAGCAGGCCGGACAGCAATGAGCAGTTCTTC

j_call: TRBJ2-3
v_call: TRBV2
d_call: TRBD2
clone_size: NA
cdr3_aa: CASSRAGITDTQYF
cdr3_nt: TGTGCCAGCAGCCGAGCGGGAATCACAGATACGCAGTATTTT

j_call: TRBJ1-6
v_call: TRBV6-2/TRBV6-3
d_call: NA
clone_size: NA
cdr3_aa: CASSYLGAGSPLHF
cdr3_nt: TGTGCCAGCAGTTACCTGGGGGCTGGTTCACCCCTCCACTTT

j_call: TRBJ2-5
v_call: TRBV7-7
d_call: NA
clone_size: NA
cdr3_aa: CASTFLRDPQETQYF
cdr3_nt: TGTGCCAGCACCTTCTTGAGGGACCCACAAGAGACCCAGTACTTC

j_call: TRBJ1-1
v_call: TRBV20-1
d_call: NA
clone_size: NA
cdr3_aa: CSALGGGWNTEAFF
cdr3_nt: TGCAGTGCTTTAGGAGGTGGTTGGAACACTGAAGCTTTCTTT

j_call: TRBJ1-1
v_call: TRBV29-1
d_call: NA
clone_size: NA
cdr3_aa: CSVPSPAGGNTEAFF
cdr3_nt: TGCAGCGTCCCCTCCCCCGCGGGAGGGAACACTGAAGCTTTCTTT

j_call: TRBJ1-2
v_call: TRBV20-1
d_call: NA
clone_size: NA
cdr3_aa: CSARALKGPGGDYGYTF
cdr3_nt: TGCAGTGCTAGAGCACTAAAGGGCCCTGGGGGGGACTATGGCTACACCTTC

j_call: TRBJ1-1
v_call: TRBV5-1
d_call: NA
clone_size: NA
cdr3_aa: CASSLEGYGSTEAFF
cdr3_nt: TGCGCCAGCAGCTTAGAGGGGTACGGGAGCACTGAAGCTTTCTTT

j_call: TRBJ1-2
v_call: TRBV4-3
d_call: NA
clone_size: few
cdr3_aa: CASSQVGQQGGYTF
cdr3_nt: TGCGCCAGCAGCCAGGTGGGGCAGCAGGGTGGCTACACCTTC

j_call: TRBJ1-6
v_call: TRBV7-9
d_call: TRBD1
clone_size: few
cdr3_aa: CASSQPGQARGSPLHF
cdr3_nt: TGTGCCAGCAGCCAACCCGGACAGGCGCGGGGTTCACCCCTCCACTTT

j_call: TRBJ1-5
v_call: TRBV2
d_call: TRBD1
clone_size: few
cdr3_aa: CASRAGQGWPQHF
cdr3_nt: TGTGCCAGCAGGGCAGGACAGGGGTGGCCCCAGCATTTT

j_call: TRBJ2-3
v_call: TRBV7-6
d_call: TRBD2
clone_size: NA
cdr3_aa: CASSPPTSRDTQYF
cdr3_nt: TGTGCCAGCAGCCCCCCGACTAGCCGAGATACGCAGTATTTT